This is a list of T cell receptor beta chains from one sample in a study of CD8 T cells in Susac syndrome. TCRdb re-analysed the immunoSEQ multiplex PCR reads in MiXCR, keeping a single row per CDR3 protein. Altogether approximately 110,000 distinct CDR3 sequences are present, roughly 95% being singletons, with the ten largest covering 0.096%. What was sequenced was CD4+ T cells from PBMCs. The receptors shown here come from a human donor in good health. The CDR3 runs from the conserved cysteine through the conserved F or W. A D gene is named only where the DNA matches it firmly. The size field is filled for only some rows; it gives once, few, many or a size class.

d_call	v_call	cdr3_length	clone_size	j_call	cdr3_nt	cdr3_aa
.	TRBV6-1	12	.	TRBJ1-2	TGTGCCACCGGGGTCCTTAACTATGGCTACACCTTC	CATGVLNYGYTF
TRBD1	TRBV12-3/TRBV12-4	15	.	TRBJ2-7	TGTGCCAGCAGTTTAAAGGACAGGGGGCCCTACGAGCAGTACTTC	CASSLKDRGPYEQYF
.	TRBV6-2/TRBV6-3	15	.	TRBJ1-5	TGTGCCAGCAGTACAACCGGGACACGAAATCAGCCCCAGCATTTT	CASSTTGTRNQPQHF
.	TRBV3-1	14	.	TRBJ2-7	TGTGCCGTACGAGGTCCTCCCCCGCCCCACGAGCAGTACTTC	CAVRGPPPPHEQYF
TRBD1	TRBV29-1	12	.	TRBJ1-2	TGCAGCGTCAAGGGGACAGGGTTTGGCTACACCTTC	CSVKGTGFGYTF
.	TRBV5-1	16	once	TRBJ2-1	TGCGCCAGCAGCTCTAATACGCCGGGATCCCCCCTGGGGGTGTTCTTC	CASSSNTPGSPLGVFF
TRBD1	TRBV3-1	15	once	TRBJ2-7	TGTGCCAGCAGCCTGCCCGGGACAGGGCGTAATGAGCAGTACTTC	CASSLPGTGRNEQYF
.	TRBV7-3	13	.	TRBJ2-2	TGTGCCAGCAGCCCCGGGCTTCCCGGGGAGCTGTTTTTT	CASSPGLPGELFF
.	TRBV29-1	13	.	TRBJ1-1	TGCAGCGTTGACGCTCAGGGCGGCACTGAAGCTTTCTTT	CSVDAQGGTEAFF
TRBD2	TRBV12-3/TRBV12-4	13	.	TRBJ2-1	TGTGCCAGCAGTCTTGGACTAGCGGGGCTGCGGTTCTTC	CASSLGLAGLRFF
.	TRBV30	15	.	TRBJ2-1	TGTGCCTGGAGTGCAACAGGGAGCTCCTACAATGAGCAGTTCTTC	CAWSATGSSYNEQFF
.	TRBV29-1	12	.	TRBJ2-5	TGCAGCGTTGTCAGAGGGGAAGAGACCCAGTACTTC	CSVVRGEETQYF
.	TRBV7-8	14	.	TRBJ2-1	TGTGCCAGCAGCTTAGCTAGCAGGCCAAATGAGCAGTTCTTC	CASSLASRPNEQFF
.	TRBV29-1	12	once	TRBJ1-2	TGCAGCGTTGAGCATGACAGCTATGGCTACACCTTC	CSVEHDSYGYTF
TRBD1	TRBV27	14	.	TRBJ1-1	TGTGCCAGCAGGTACAGGGGGCAGAACACTGAAGCTTTCTTT	CASRYRGQNTEAFF
TRBD2	TRBV20-1	13	.	TRBJ2-5	TGCAGTGCTCCTACTAGCGGCCAAGAGACCCAGTACTTC	CSAPTSGQETQYF
TRBD1	TRBV4-1	19	.	TRBJ1-6	TGCGCCAGCAGCCAAGATGTGGCGACAGGGGGGTCCTATAATTCACCCCTCCACTTT	CASSQDVATGGSYNSPLHF
TRBD1	TRBV28	15	once	TRBJ2-2	TGTGCCAGCTGGTCCGGGACAGGGAACACCGGGGAGCTGTTTTTT	CASWSGTGNTGELFF
.	TRBV7-9	15	once	TRBJ1-6	TGTGCCAGCAGCTTAGGTGCAGTAGGCGATTCACCCCTCCACTTT	CASSLGAVGDSPLHF
.	TRBV5-1	14	.	TRBJ2-2	TGCGCCAGCAGCTCGCCTTTTATCACCGGGGAGCTGTTTTTT	CASSSPFITGELFF
.	TRBV7-2	14	.	TRBJ2-1	TGTGCCAGCAGCTTCGGGCAGATCATGGATGAGCAGTTCTTC	CASSFGQIMDEQFF
TRBD2	TRBV29-1	16	once	TRBJ2-5	TGCAGCGTTGAAGCGCTAGCGGGCGTTCTACAAGAGACCCAGTACTTC	CSVEALAGVLQETQYF
.	TRBV28	14	.	TRBJ1-2	TGTGCCAGCAGTACGCTACCCGTTAACTATGGCTACACCTTC	CASSTLPVNYGYTF
TRBD1	TRBV29-1	13	.	TRBJ1-1	TGCAGCGGGATTCTGACAGGGGGCACTGAAGCTTTCTTT	CSGILTGGTEAFF
.	TRBV6-5	14	.	TRBJ1-1	TGTGCCAGCAGTTACCGCGTCCGGAACACTGAAGCTTTCTTT	CASSYRVRNTEAFF
TRBD1	TRBV4-3	15	.	TRBJ1-2	TGCGCCAGCAGCCCGGACAGGGATTATAACTATGGCTACACCTTC	CASSPDRDYNYGYTF
.	TRBV29-1	10	.	TRBJ2-1	TGCAGCGTTGGATGGGATGAGCAGTTCTTC	CSVGWDEQFF
.	TRBV7-2	15	.	TRBJ1-4	TGTGCCAGCAGCCGGCACAAAGCAACTAATGAAAAACTGTTTTTT	CASSRHKATNEKLFF
.	TRBV5-1	13	.	TRBJ2-7	TGCGCCAGCAGGTTGGAGGGGGCGAGGGAGCAGTACTTC	CASRLEGAREQYF
TRBD2	TRBV3-1	18	.	TRBJ2-4	TGTGCCAGCAGCCCAGGACTAGCGGGGGGCGTGGGCAAAAACATTCAGTACTTC	CASSPGLAGGVGKNIQYF
.	TRBV2	13	.	TRBJ2-5	TGTGCCAGCAGTGAAGGGAGGGAAGGGACCCAGTACTTC	CASSEGREGTQYF
.	TRBV6-2/TRBV6-3	13	.	TRBJ2-2	TGTGCCAGCAGTACGGGGGTGCCCGGGGAGCTGTTTTTT	CASSTGVPGELFF